This T cell receptor beta chain was recovered during a study of molecular identifiers for immune sequencing clone quantification. In regard to this clonotype: Its specificity is unknown.

Previously published methods and listed TCR primers were used for the bulk TCR libraries. TCRdb re-called the PCR reads with MiXCR, one entry per CDR3 protein. The repertoire has about 510,000 distinct CDR3 sequences, over 20% of them found once; the top ten carry around 0.84%. CDR1 SGHRS and CDR2 YFSETQ come from the germline V gene. The length of the CDR3 is 15 residues. V was cut by 0 bases and J by 4 bases, with 10 bases left in between. Broader study findings: Clones that exceeded 20 RNA copies held over 98% of effector molecules, yet under 1% in naive cells.

Sequencing input: naive CD8+ T cells from blood, with Jurkat cell RNA spiked in. Subset denoted: FACS-sorted CD8+CD4-CCR7+CD45RA+ naive T cells. This chain connects TRBV5-1 to TRBJ2-2; perhaps TRBD2 as D (6 bases). The source of this sequence is a human donor in good health. Some libraries in this study had Jurkat cell RNA spiked in. The CDR3 sequence: CASSLAQEGTGELFF. For the CDR3, the DNA is TGCGCCAGCAGCTTGGCCCAGGAGGGCACCGGGGAGCTGTTTTTT.